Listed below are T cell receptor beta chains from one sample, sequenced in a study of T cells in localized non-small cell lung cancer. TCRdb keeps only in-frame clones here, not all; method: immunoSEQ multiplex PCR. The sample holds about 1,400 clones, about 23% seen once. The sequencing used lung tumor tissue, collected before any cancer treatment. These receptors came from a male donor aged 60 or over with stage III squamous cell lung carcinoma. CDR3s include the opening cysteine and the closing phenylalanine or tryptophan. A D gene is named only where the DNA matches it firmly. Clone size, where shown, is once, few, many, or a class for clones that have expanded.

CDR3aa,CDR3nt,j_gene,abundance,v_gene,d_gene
CASSPGRNNYGYTF,TGTGCCAGCTCACCGGGACGGAACAACTATGGCTACACCTTC,TRBJ1-2,.,TRBV18,.
CASSPSVGNQPQHF,TGTGCCAGCTCACCCTCGGTGGGCAATCAGCCCCAGCATTTT,TRBJ1-5,.,TRBV18,.
CASSLLVGTSGSNEQFF,TGTGCCAGCAGCTTGCTGGTGGGGACTAGCGGGAGCAATGAGCAGTTCTTC,TRBJ2-1,few,TRBV11-3,TRBD2
CASSERQTGNNYGYTF,TGTGCCAGCAGCGAACGACAGACAGGGAATAACTATGGCTACACCTTC,TRBJ1-2,few,TRBV6-8,TRBD1
CASSPSITETLFTDTQYF,TGTGCCAGCTCACCATCGATCACCGAAACTCTTTTCACAGATACGCAGTATTTT,TRBJ2-3,.,TRBV18,.
CASSSDRTSSYNEQFF,TGTGCCAGCAGTTCGGACAGGACGAGCTCCTACAATGAGCAGTTCTTC,TRBJ2-1,.,TRBV6-8,TRBD1
CASSQDGAGRGAGYGYTF,TGCGCCAGCAGCCAGGATGGGGCAGGAAGGGGGGCGGGCTATGGCTACACCTTC,TRBJ1-2,few,TRBV4-1,.
CASSYQGVQYGYTF,TGTGCCAGCAGTTACCAGGGGGTTCAGTATGGCTACACCTTC,TRBJ1-2,medium-sized,TRBV6-8,TRBD1
CASSFRGLNNQPQHF,TGTGCCAGCAGCTTCAGGGGGCTTAACAATCAGCCCCAGCATTTT,TRBJ1-5,few,TRBV11-3,TRBD1
CASSPQGGGHQETQYF,TGTGCCAGCAGCCCCCAGGGGGGCGGGCACCAAGAGACCCAGTACTTC,TRBJ2-5,medium-sized,TRBV9,.
CATSRDNRAGGGDEQFF,TGTGCCACCAGCAGAGATAATAGGGCGGGAGGTGGGGATGAGCAGTTCTTC,TRBJ2-1,.,TRBV15,TRBD2
CASSQAQSQYNYGYTF,TGCGCCAGCAGCCAAGCGCAGTCGCAGTATAACTATGGCTACACCTTC,TRBJ1-2,few,TRBV23-1,.
CASSLDRDNEKLFF,TGTGCCAGCAGCCTGGACAGGGATAATGAAAAACTGTTTTTT,TRBJ1-4,.,TRBV11-3,TRBD1
CASSILGTVLGGELFF,TGTGCCAGTAGTATACTCGGGACGGTGCTCGGCGGGGAGCTGTTTTTT,TRBJ2-2,.,TRBV19,.
CATSREIRGRETQYF,TGTGCCACCAGCAGAGAAATTAGGGGTAGGGAGACCCAGTACTTC,TRBJ2-5,.,TRBV15,.
CASRAALAGGNEQFF,TGTGCCAGCAGAGCCGCACTAGCGGGGGGCAATGAGCAGTTCTTC,TRBJ2-1,few,TRBV11-3,TRBD2
CASNQAQGAQETQYF,TGTGCCAGCAACCAAGCCCAGGGCGCACAAGAGACCCAGTACTTC,TRBJ2-5,.,TRBV28,.
CASSVGQDVLTF,TGTGCCAGCAGCGTAGGTCAGGACGTCCTGACTTTC,TRBJ2-6,.,TRBV9,.
CASSEKREGYTF,TGTGCCAGCAGTGAAAAGCGCGAAGGCTACACCTTC,TRBJ1-2,few,TRBV9,.
CASSSGQGGYGYTF,TGTGCCAGCAGTAGCGGACAGGGGGGCTATGGCTACACCTTC,TRBJ1-2,.,TRBV28,TRBD1
CASSIATGSMNTEAFF,TGTGCCAGTAGTATAGCAACAGGTAGTATGAACACTGAAGCTTTCTTT,TRBJ1-1,.,TRBV19,.
CASSFPRVAETQYF,TGTGCCAGCAGCTTTCCCCGCGTGGCCGAGACCCAGTACTTC,TRBJ2-5,few,TRBV11-3,.
CASRGTGGSEKLFF,TGTGCCAGCAGGGGGACAGGGGGAAGTGAAAAACTGTTTTTT,TRBJ1-4,.,TRBV2,TRBD1
CASSLTSGSREQYF,TGTGCCAGCAGTTTGACTAGCGGGAGTCGGGAGCAGTACTTC,TRBJ2-7,few,TRBV6-8,TRBD2
CASSLYRGSTDTQYF,TGTGCCAGTAGTCTATACAGGGGCAGCACAGATACGCAGTATTTT,TRBJ2-3,.,TRBV19,TRBD1
CASSESGRTEAFF,TGCGCCAGCAGTGAATCAGGGAGAACTGAAGCTTTCTTT,TRBJ1-1,.,TRBV10-2,.
CASILKGTGNNEQFF,TGTGCCAGCATCTTAAAGGGGACAGGAAACAATGAGCAGTTCTTC,TRBJ2-1,.,TRBV11-3,TRBD1
CASSIQGAGDTQYF,TGTGCCAGCAGTATACAGGGGGCAGGGGATACGCAGTATTTT,TRBJ2-3,few,TRBV6-8,TRBD1
CASSQESWLYANSPLHF,TGTGCCAGCAGCCAAGAAAGCTGGCTGTACGCAAATTCACCCCTCCACTTT,TRBJ1-6,.,TRBV14,.
CAWSQGSNEKLFF,TGTGCCTGGAGCCAGGGATCTAATGAAAAACTGTTTTTT,TRBJ1-4,.,TRBV30,.
CASSSRGGSTEAFF,TGTGCCAGCAGCTCCCGTGGGGGGAGCACTGAAGCTTTCTTT,TRBJ1-1,few,TRBV11-3,.
CAIPSELAGGTGELFF,TGTGCCATCCCCTCCGAGCTAGCGGGAGGCACCGGGGAGCTGTTTTTT,TRBJ2-2,few,TRBV6-8,TRBD2
CASSLGLTGELFF,TGTGCCAGCTCACTGGGCCTTACCGGGGAGCTGTTTTTT,TRBJ2-2,.,TRBV18,.
CASSYLSSTDTQYF,TGTGCCAGCAGTTACTTATCTAGCACAGATACGCAGTATTTT,TRBJ2-3,.,TRBV6-8,.
CATMNRDSTYEQYF,TGTGCCACGATGAACCGGGACAGCACCTACGAGCAGTACTTC,TRBJ2-7,.,TRBV6-8,TRBD1
CASSRGRAYNEKLFF,TGTGCCAGCAGCAGGGGGAGGGCTTATAATGAAAAACTGTTTTTT,TRBJ1-4,medium-sized,TRBV11-3,.
CASTSWGVNEKLFF,TGTGCCAGCACTTCCTGGGGGGTTAATGAAAAACTGTTTTTT,TRBJ1-4,large,TRBV6-8,.
CASSRPGLNTEAFF,TGTGCCAGCAGCCGACCGGGGCTGAACACTGAAGCTTTCTTT,TRBJ1-1,.,TRBV11-3,.
CASSYSRQGSYEQYF,TGTGCCAGCAGTTACTCCCGACAGGGATCCTACGAGCAGTACTTC,TRBJ2-7,.,TRBV6-8,TRBD1
CSVIRTGESNYGYTF,TGCAGCGTCATTAGGACAGGGGAGTCTAACTATGGCTACACCTTC,TRBJ1-2,hyperexpanded,TRBV29-1,TRBD1
CAWSRGLGNTIYF,TGTGCCTGGAGCCGGGGCCTGGGGAACACCATATATTTT,TRBJ1-3,.,TRBV30,.
CASSLGSAKNIQYF,TGTGCCAGCAGCTTGGGGAGTGCCAAAAACATTCAGTACTTC,TRBJ2-4,medium-sized,TRBV11-3,.
CASSQDQWTPDYGYTF,TGCGCCAGCAGCCAAGATCAATGGACACCAGACTATGGCTACACCTTC,TRBJ1-2,.,TRBV4-1,.
CASSGLATNEKLFF,TGTGCCAGCAGTGGGTTAGCAACTAATGAAAAACTGTTTTTT,TRBJ1-4,.,TRBV6-8,.
CASREAGGPVDTQYF,TGTGCCAGCAGGGAGGCGGGAGGGCCGGTGGATACGCAGTATTTT,TRBJ2-3,.,TRBV7-2,TRBD2
CASSTHPPGYSNQPQHF,TGTGCCAGTAGTACCCACCCCCCAGGGTATAGCAATCAGCCCCAGCATTTT,TRBJ1-5,.,TRBV19,.
CASSLEGFGHSGYTF,TGTGCCAGCAGCTTGGAAGGTTTTGGGCATAGTGGCTACACCTTC,TRBJ1-2,few,TRBV11-3,.
CASHLGGGPQHF,TGTGCCAGCCACTTGGGAGGAGGGCCCCAGCATTTT,TRBJ1-5,few,TRBV6-8,.
CASSQRDRGEGYGYTF,TGTGCCAGCAGTCAAAGAGACAGGGGAGAGGGCTATGGCTACACCTTC,TRBJ1-2,few,TRBV19,TRBD1
CASRLPGQNTEAFF,TGTGCCAGCAGGCTTCCCGGGCAGAACACTGAAGCTTTCTTT,TRBJ1-1,.,TRBV6-8,.
CASSQGSQELYGYTF,TGCGCCAGCAGCCAAGGAAGCCAGGAGCTCTATGGCTACACCTTC,TRBJ1-2,.,TRBV1,.